This is a list of T cell receptor beta chains from one sample in a study of cytotoxic CD8 clonotypes in ibrutinib-treated CLL. TCRdb keeps only in-frame clones here, not all; method: immunoSEQ multiplex PCR. The data show approximately 340,000 clones, with 67% seen just once and around 6.5% held by the top ten. The specimen was PBMCs, collected after 36 months of ibrutinib treatment. These receptors all come from a human donor with chronic lymphocytic leukemia. Both conserved end residues are part of each CDR3. A D gene is named only where the DNA matches it firmly. Clone size is stated in some rows and not others, as once, few, many or a class when expanded.

j_gene | abundance | d_gene | v_gene | CDR3aa | CDR3nt
TRBJ1-2 | - | TRBD1 | TRBV6-5 | CASKEDRESSYTF | TGTGCCAGCAAAGAGGACAGGGAAAGCAGCTACACCTTC
TRBJ2-7 | - | - | TRBV5-1 | CASSLEGAPGEQYF | TGCGCCAGCAGCTTGGAGGGAGCCCCGGGGGAGCAGTACTTC
TRBJ2-7 | - | - | TRBV27 | CASSLVGGPYEQYF | TGTGCCAGCAGTTTAGTTGGTGGGCCCTACGAGCAGTACTTC
TRBJ1-5 | few | - | TRBV6-5 | CASGGHRLQPQHF | TGTGCCAGCGGGGGGCACCGTCTTCAGCCCCAGCATTTT
TRBJ1-2 | - | - | TRBV4-1 | CASSQEPGLGYGYTF | TGCGCCAGCAGCCAGGAACCGGGACTTGGCTATGGCTACACCTTC
TRBJ1-5 | once | - | TRBV19 | CASSVTTPGLSSNQPQHF | TGTGCCAGTAGTGTAACAACCCCGGGACTGAGTAGCAATCAGCCCCAGCATTTT
TRBJ1-1 | few | TRBD1 | TRBV7-8 | CASSSHRGWNTEAFF | TGTGCCAGCAGCTCCCACAGGGGGTGGAACACTGAAGCTTTCTTT
TRBJ2-7 | - | - | TRBV5-6 | CASSLPPYEQYF | TGTGCCAGCAGCTTGCCACCATACGAGCAGTACTTC
TRBJ1-4 | few | - | TRBV28 | CASRSPGEKLFF | TGTGCCAGCAGGAGCCCGGGTGAAAAACTGTTTTTT
TRBJ1-5 | - | - | TRBV7-9 | CASSLARGLSNQPQHF | TGTGCCAGCAGCTTAGCTCGGGGCCTTAGCAATCAGCCCCAGCATTTT
TRBJ1-5 | few | - | TRBV2 | CASNVRSNQPQHF | TGTGCCAGCAACGTCCGTAGCAATCAGCCCCAGCATTTT
TRBJ2-2 | - | TRBD2 | TRBV7-6 | CASSLGSTSANTGELFF | TGTGCCAGCAGCTTAGGATCTACTAGCGCCAACACCGGGGAGCTGTTTTTT
TRBJ2-2 | - | TRBD2 | TRBV5-1 | CASSFSGRILANTGELFF | TGCGCCAGCAGCTTCAGCGGGAGGATCCTCGCGAACACCGGGGAGCTGTTTTTT
TRBJ1-1 | - | TRBD1 | TRBV9 | CASSVPGQGFNTEAFF | TGTGCCAGCAGCGTACCGGGACAGGGATTCAACACTGAAGCTTTCTTT
TRBJ2-1 | - | TRBD2 | TRBV7-2 | CASSLASGLAGNEQFF | TGTGCCAGCAGCTTAGCTTCGGGACTAGCGGGGAATGAGCAGTTCTTC
TRBJ2-5 | - | - | TRBV5-1 | CASSLDVGRETQYF | TGCGCCAGCAGCTTGGATGTTGGGCGGGAGACCCAGTACTTC
TRBJ2-7 | - | TRBD2 | TRBV28 | CASSPGLADDYEQYF | TGTGCCAGCAGTCCGGGACTAGCGGATGACTACGAGCAGTACTTC